The 9 T cell receptor beta chains in this list originate from one sample, sequenced in a study of T cells in localized non-small cell lung cancer. TCRdb's table, derived via immunoSEQ multiplex PCR, lists solely in-frame clones and lacks some. The sample lists some 51,000 clones, approximately 90% occurring once. This specimen consisted of peripheral blood, obtained before any cancer treatment. Source of these receptors: a woman between 35 and 75 years old with stage I lung adenocarcinoma.

The chain employs TRBV4-1 and TRBJ1-2, with 9 bases identical to TRBD1. Germline CDR1 reads MGHRA; CDR2 reads YSYEKL. The CDR3 sequence is 15 residues long. J lost 1 base, V lost 4 bases, and 4 bases had no gene match. The chain's CDR3 is CASSLGQGLNYGYTF. Here the CDR3 DNA reads TGCGCCAGCAGCCTTGGACAGGGGCTTAACTATGGCTACACCTTC.

The gene calls are TRBV29-1 and TRBJ2-1; 9 nucleotides align to TRBD2. The junction had 1 base not matched to a gene; V was cut back by 4 bases and J by 0 bases. The CDR3 length is 14 residues. Germline V gene data show CDR1 as SQVTM and CDR2 as ANQGSEA. The CDR3 spells CSVGTSVSYNEQFF. The CDR3, as DNA: TGCAGCGTTGGGACTAGCGTCTCCTACAATGAGCAGTTCTTC.

This clone appeared a few times. A read error may account for a junction end that differs from germline. V gene TRBV2 combines with J gene TRBJ1-4; unclear D gene. This CDR3 region has 18 residues. Germline V lookup: CDR1 SNHLY, CDR2 FYNNEI. The CDR3: CASREGRFTQTTNEKLFF. CDR3 bases: TGTGCCAGCAGGGAAGGGCGGTTCACCCAGACAACTAATGAAAAACTGTTTTTT.

This chain connects TRBV9 to TRBJ2-2; no reliable D call. Looked up from germline, CDR1 is SGDLS and CDR2 is YYNGEE. V shed 7 bases and J shed 5 bases, with 12 bases lying between them. This CDR3 contains 13 residues. CDR3 coding DNA: TGTGCCAGCGGCAGGCTGGGAACCGGGGAGCTGTTTTTT. This sequence encodes CASGRLGTGELFF.

The chain has TRBV7-9 and TRBJ1-1; D perhaps matches TRBD1 (6 bases). The CDR3 totals 15 residues. Germline CDR1 SEHNR, CDR2 FQNEAQ (reference sequence). Trimming took 3 bases from V and 4 from J, leaving 15 bases between them. This chain's CDR3 is CASSLAGGYITEAFF. CDR3 nucleotide sequence: TGTGCCAGCAGCTTGGCCGGGGGCTACATCACTGAAGCTTTCTTT.

The CDR3 reads CASWEGGNTEAFF. CDR3 nucleotides: TGTGCCAGCTGGGAAGGGGGGAACACTGAAGCTTTCTTT. The V call is TRBV6-5, the J call TRBJ1-1; D might be TRBD1 (6 bases). The V gene's germline CDR1 is MNHEY and CDR2 SVGAGI. V shed 8 bases and J shed 1 base, with 11 bases lying between them. CDR3 length: 13 residues.

The chain couples TRBV6-5 to TRBJ2-3, with D maybe TRBD1 (5 bases). The germline gives CDR1 MNHEY, CDR2 SVGAGI. This CDR3 has 12 residues. The V end lost 5 bases, the J end lost 7 bases, and 10 bases lay between the germline ends. Here the CDR3 reads CASSTQENTQYF. Here the CDR3 DNA reads TGTGCCAGCAGTACACAGGAAAATACGCAGTATTTT.

The chain couples TRBV4-1 to TRBJ1-2, with TRBD1 as a possible D gene (5 bases). Germline lookup yields CDR1 MGHRA and CDR2 YSYEKL. The V end lost 0 bases, the J end lost 8 bases, and 19 bases lay between the germline ends. The CDR3 sequence is 16 residues long. The CDR3 DNA reads TGCGCCAGCAGCCAAGATCTAGGGACGGGGTCTTGGGGCTACACCTTC. This gives the protein CASSQDLGTGSWGYTF.

V usage is TRBV6-5 and J usage is TRBJ1-6; D may be TRBD1 (5 bases). Trimming took off 5 bases at V and 9 bases at J, with 17 bases between the two ends. Germline CDR1 reads MNHEY; CDR2 reads SVGAGI. This CDR3 is 15 amino acids long. DNA for the CDR3: TGTGCCAGCAGTCGGGACTTCACGTTGTCTTCACCCCTCCACTTT. It codes for CASSRDFTLSSPLHF.